This T cell receptor beta chain was obtained from a study of blood T cell repertoires in COVID-19. At the level of the study: Sources were T cells, B-cell-depleted T cells, or PBMCs; the material itself was cDNA or gDNA.

From germline, CDR1 is SGHDT and CDR2 YYEEEE. The CDR3 sequence is 17 residues long. Trimming left V 0 bases short and J 5 bases short, with 20 bases between. The data were produced by immunoSEQ multiplex PCR, yet TCRdb's version contains in-frame clones alone and is incomplete. The profile covers under 75,000 clones, with just over 85% appearing a single time and around 20% taken by the ten largest. The rearrangement uses TRBV5-6 and TRBJ1-1, with a weak D call TRBD1 (6 bases). The receptor's source is a woman over 75 with active COVID-19. Sequencing was performed on peripheral blood. The CDR3 spells CASSLDLAGASRTEAFF. Written as DNA, the CDR3 is TGTGCCAGCAGCTTGGATTTAGCGGGGGCGAGTAGGACTGAAGCTTTCTTT.